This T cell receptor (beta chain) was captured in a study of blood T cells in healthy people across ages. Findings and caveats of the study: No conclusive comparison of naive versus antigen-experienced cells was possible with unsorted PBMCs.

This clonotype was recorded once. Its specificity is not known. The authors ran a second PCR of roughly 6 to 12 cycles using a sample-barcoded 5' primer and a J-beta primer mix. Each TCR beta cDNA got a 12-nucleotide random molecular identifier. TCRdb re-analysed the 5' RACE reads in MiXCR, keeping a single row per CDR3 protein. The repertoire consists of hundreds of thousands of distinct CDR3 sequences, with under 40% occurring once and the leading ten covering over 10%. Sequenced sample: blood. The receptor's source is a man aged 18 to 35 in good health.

The DNA for the CDR3 is TGTGCCAGCAGGGGTGGAAGCTCCTACAATGAGCAGTACTTC. Amino acids: CASRGGSSYNEQYF. V gene TRBV12-3 or TRBV12-4 combines with J gene TRBJ2-1; D gene ambiguous. The J call may be incorrect, as the DNA end agrees better with TRBJ2-7. The CDR3 has 14 amino acids.